A single sample gave rise to the 30 T cell receptor beta chains below, sequenced in a study of control samples from healthy donors and cancer patients (dated by TCRdb to the early 2020s). The method was the immunoSEQ multiplex PCR assay. TCRdb carries this immuneACCESS record with in-frame sequences only. Its versions omit some clonotypes, under half of them owing to an unresolved V gene in the studies checked, with the rest unexplained. The sample profile shows 100,000 to 150,000 clones; around nine tenths of them were found once. The top ten constitute 5.5% of the sample. The specimen was blood. Receptors were obtained from a man aged 18 to 29 in good health.

The genes are TRBV6-2 or TRBV6-3 and TRBJ1-1; D unclear. Trimming took 2 bases from V and 4 from J, leaving 8 bases between them. In germline, CDR1 is MNHEY, CDR2 SVGEGT. The CDR3 sequence is 13 residues long. The CDR3 here is CASSYLYTTEAFF. The CDR3 DNA sequence: TGTGCCAGCAGTTACCTTTATACCACTGAAGCTTTCTTT.

This chain connects TRBV14 to TRBJ2-3; 11 bases map to TRBD2. This CDR3 region has 18 residues. Looked up from germline, CDR1 is SGHDN and CDR2 is FVKESK. Trimming cost V 4 bases and J 0 bases; bases outside gene matches: 9. CDR3 coding DNA: TGTGCCAGCAGCCGGCCGCCTAGCGGGGGGATAAGCACAGATACGCAGTATTTT. This codes for CASSRPPSGGISTDTQYF.

This chain uses TRBV30 with TRBJ1-2; D remains unclear. The germline CDR1 and CDR2 sequences are GTSNPN and SVGIG (reference sequence). The CDR3 is 18 residues long. V gave up 0 bases and J gave up 0 bases, with 20 bases separating them. CDR3: CAWSVQVLVGEANYGYTF. CDR3 bases: TGTGCCTGGAGTGTACAAGTTTTGGTCGGAGAAGCTAACTATGGCTACACCTTC. The full variable domain, rest sourced from reference TRBV30 and TRBJ1-2, is SQTIHQWPATLVQPVGSPLSLECTVEGTSNPNLYWYRQAAGRGLQLLFYSVGIGQISSEVPQNLSASRPQDRQFILSSKKLLLSDSGFYLCAWSVQVLVGEANYGYTFGSGTRLTVV.

The V and J genes are TRBV24-1 and TRBJ2-5; D is ambiguous. Trimming stripped 3 bases from V and 5 bases from J, with 12 bases between. Germline lookup yields CDR1 KGHDR and CDR2 SFDVKD. The CDR3 has 14 residues. The CDR3 DNA reads as TGTGCCACCAGTGATCCTGGGCCAGGCGAGACCCAGTACTTC. The encoded protein is CATSDPGPGETQYF.

This clone was counted a few times. The chain recombines TRBV7-9 with TRBJ1-6; D unclear. The CDR3 is 15 residues long. The V end was cut by 7 bases, the J end by 6 bases, with 16 bases between. Per the germline V gene, CDR1 is SEHNR and CDR2 is FQNEAQ (reference sequence). The CDR3 region is CASTLVGLGNSPLHF. The CDR3 bases are TGTGCCAGCACCCTTGTGGGCCTCGGTAATTCACCCCTCCACTTT.

This rearrangement joins TRBV6-4 to TRBJ1-2, with 8 bases matching TRBD1. This CDR3 is 19 amino acids long. Looked up from germline, CDR1 is MRHNA and CDR2 is SNTAGT. The junction had 21 bases not matched to a gene; V was cut back by 2 bases and J by 7 bases. This CDR3 is CASSDARFMTGAKPIGYTF. The DNA for the CDR3 is TGTGCCAGCAGTGACGCACGATTTATGACAGGGGCGAAACCTATTGGCTACACCTTC.

The rearrangement uses TRBV19 and TRBJ2-7; TRBD1 agrees at 9 bases. The trim removed 5 bases at V and 5 bases at J, leaving 10 bases unmatched. The CDR3 has 15 amino acids. Germline loops: CDR1 LNHDA, CDR2 SQIVND (reference sequence). CDR3 sequence reads: CASSGPGTGIDEQYF. As DNA, the CDR3 is TGTGCCAGTAGTGGACCTGGGACAGGGATCGACGAGCAGTACTTC.

This chain connects TRBV3-1 (or the pseudogene TRBV3-2) to TRBJ2-5; D gene uncertain. The CDR3 is 11 residues long. The germline CDR1 and CDR2 sequences are LGHDT and YNNKEL (reference sequence). Trimming cost V 5 bases and J 4 bases, with 5 bases left between them. The chain's CDR3 is CASSARETQYF. CDR3 nucleotide sequence: TGTGCCAGCAGCGCCAGAGAGACCCAGTACTTC.

The CDR3: CASSGVSPYEQYF. The CDR3 DNA reads as TGTGCCAGCAGCGGGGTCTCTCCCTACGAGCAGTACTTC. The chain has TRBV12-3 or TRBV12-4 and TRBJ2-7; possible D gene TRBD2, 5 bases. Trimming stripped 6 bases from V and 2 bases from J, with 11 bases between. The CDR3 totals 13 residues.

In this sample, this clone turned up once. The V and J genes are TRBV9 and TRBJ1-1; D unclear. Deletions cut 3 bases from V and 1 base from J, with 10 bases between. CDR1 and CDR2 (germline): SGDLS, YYNGEE. There are 14 residues in the CDR3. This CDR3 is CASSAPDGNTEAFF. The DNA of the CDR3 is TGTGCCAGCAGCGCGCCTGACGGGAACACTGAAGCTTTCTTT.

The chain is built from TRBV7-9 and TRBJ2-1; D gene uncertain. Deletions cut 3 bases from V and 2 bases from J, with 14 bases between. Per the germline V gene, CDR1 is SEHNR and CDR2 is FQNEAQ (reference sequence). This CDR3 contains 16 residues. CDR3 in amino acids: CASSLRGSTTYNEQFF. As DNA, the CDR3 is TGTGCCAGCAGCTTGCGCGGCAGCACCACCTACAATGAGCAGTTCTTC. The full variable domain, rest sourced from reference TRBV7-9 and TRBJ2-1, is DTGVSQNPRHKITKRGQNVTFRCDPISEHNRLYWYRQTLGQGPEFLTYFQNEAQLEKSRLLSDRFSAERPKGSFSTLEIQRTEQGDSAMYLCASSLRGSTTYNEQFFGPGTRLTVL.

The CDR3 DNA is TGTGCCAGCAGTGAAGAAGGGACACTACGCTACAATGAGCAGTTCTTC. Protein product: CASSEEGTLRYNEQFF. The V gene is TRBV2, the J gene TRBJ2-1; perhaps TRBD1 as D (6 bases). The V end was cut by 1 base, the J end by 3 bases, with 13 bases between. The V gene's germline CDR1 is SNHLY and CDR2 FYNNEI. There are 16 residues in the CDR3.

The chain joins TRBV10-3 to TRBJ2-7; no firm D call. This CDR3 has 13 amino acids. Germline CDR1 ENHRY, CDR2 SYGVKD. Deletions cut 7 bases from V and 6 bases from J, with 16 bases between. Here the CDR3 DNA reads TGTGCCATCAAACCTTCCTCCCCTGGCGAGCAGTACTTC. Translated: CAIKPSSPGEQYF.

The rearrangement joins TRBV3-1 (or the pseudogene TRBV3-2) to TRBJ1-1; D not resolved. CDR3 size: 16 residues. The germline gives CDR1 LGHDT, CDR2 YNNKEL (reference sequence). V shed 0 bases and J shed 0 bases, with 11 bases lying between them. The CDR3 nucleotides are TGTGCCAGCAGCCAAGATACGGCCGGAATGAACACTGAAGCTTTCTTT. Translation: CASSQDTAGMNTEAFF.

V usage is TRBV6-5 and J usage is TRBJ2-3; 13 nucleotides align to TRBD2. V was clipped by 9 bases and J by 1 base; unmatched bases: 4. Looked up from germline, CDR1 is MNHEY and CDR2 is SVGAGI. The CDR3 is made up of 15 amino acids. In DNA form, the CDR3 reads TGTGCCAGGTCCGGGACTAGCGGGGGCACAGATACGCAGTATTTT. The encoded protein is CARSGTSGGTDTQYF.

CDR3 sequence: CASSQGYNSPLHF. The CDR3, as DNA: TGTGCCAGCAGCCAGGGGTATAATTCACCCCTCCACTTT. The V gene is TRBV7-9, the J gene TRBJ1-6; D may be TRBD1 (6 bases). The CDR3 extends over 13 amino acids. Germline CDR1 is SEHNR and CDR2 is FQNEAQ (reference sequence). The germline V and J ends were trimmed by 5 bases and 4 bases, with 6 bases remaining between them.

The chain couples TRBV18 to TRBJ1-1, with 7 bases matching TRBD1. Losses at the gene ends were 3 bases for V and 1 base for J; bases not matched to a gene: 11. This CDR3 has 17 residues. CDR1 is KGHSH and CDR2 is LQKENI in the germline V gene. CDR3 amino acids: CASSPQVGTDRNTEAFF. DNA of the CDR3: TGTGCCAGCTCACCCCAGGTCGGGACAGACAGGAACACTGAAGCTTTCTTT.

This chain connects TRBV19 to TRBJ1-2; 10 bases line up with TRBD1. This CDR3 is built from 14 residues. Germline V lookup: CDR1 LNHDA, CDR2 SQIVND (reference sequence). The trim removed 5 bases at V and 5 bases at J, leaving 5 bases unmatched. The CDR3 DNA reads TGTGCCAGTAGTGAAGGACAGGGGGGGTATGGCTACACCTTC. This gives the protein CASSEGQGGYGYTF.

The V call is TRBV6-4, the J call TRBJ1-1; weak D call: TRBD1 (5 bases). The germline V gene encodes CDR1 MRHNA and CDR2 SNTAGT. The CDR3 length is 14 residues. V lost 0 bases and J lost 5, with 10 bases in between. The CDR3 here is CASSDSGEGTEAFF. The DNA of the CDR3 is TGTGCCAGCAGTGACTCCGGAGAGGGGACTGAAGCTTTCTTT.

The chain has TRBV18 and TRBJ1-2, with D unclear. Germline V gives CDR1 KGHSH, CDR2 LQKENI. The V gene lost 6 bases and the J gene lost 3 bases, with 17 bases spanning the gap. This CDR3 is 15 amino acids long. CDR3 nucleotides: TGTGCCAGCTCCCCCTCGGGAGGCCTGGACTATGGCTACACCTTC. Its translation is CASSPSGGLDYGYTF. Filled out from reference TRBV18 and TRBJ1-2, the complete variable domain reads NAGVMQNPRHLVRRRGQEARLRCSPMKGHSHVYWYRQLPEEGLKFMVYLQKENIIDESGMPKERFSAEFPKEGPSILRIQQVVRGDSAAYFCASSPSGGLDYGYTFGSGTRLTVV.

The chain has TRBV2 and TRBJ2-7; a possible D gene is TRBD2 (6 bases). The ends were cut back, 9 bases at V and 2 bases at J, with 20 bases in the middle. This CDR3 is 15 amino acids long. Looked up from germline, CDR1 is SNHLY and CDR2 is FYNNEI. CDR3 in amino acids: CASPPPGVLTYEQYF. Written as DNA, the CDR3 is TGTGCCAGTCCCCCCCCGGGGGTACTTACCTACGAGCAGTACTTC. Using reference TRBV2 and TRBJ2-7 for the parts outside the CDR3, the full variable domain is EPEVTQTPSHQVTQMGQEVILRCVPISNHLYFYWYRQILGQKVEFLVSFYNNEISEKSEIFDDQFSVERPDGSNFTLKIRSTKLEDSAMYFCASPPPGVLTYEQYFGPGTRLTVT.

The chain carries TRBV5-4 and TRBJ1-3, with TRBD1 identical over 10 bases. In germline, CDR1 is SGHNT, CDR2 YYREEE (reference sequence). The ends lost 4 bases at V and 1 base at J; junction bases unmatched: 11. This CDR3 spans 18 amino acids. The CDR3 region is CASSQVPGQGNSGNTIYF. As DNA, the CDR3 is TGTGCCAGCAGCCAAGTTCCGGGACAGGGGAATTCTGGAAACACCATATATTTT.

In this sample, this clone turned up a few times. The rearrangement joins TRBV6-6 to TRBJ1-2; 8 bases match TRBD1. Germline V CDR1 and CDR2: MNHNY, SVGAGI (reference sequence). This CDR3 region has 13 residues. V was clipped by 6 bases and J by 4 bases; unmatched bases: 4. The CDR3 DNA sequence: TGTGCCAGCAGATCCGGGACAGGCTATGGCTACACCTTC. It specifies CASRSGTGYGYTF.

The chain is built from TRBV7-9 and TRBJ2-1, with a tentative D call TRBD1 (6 bases). This CDR3 comprises 15 residues. The V and J ends lost 4 bases and 8 bases respectively, with 18 bases between them. The germline V gene encodes CDR1 SEHNR and CDR2 FQNEAQ (reference sequence). CDR3 sequence reads: CASSSRQDPWDEQFF. The DNA for the CDR3 is TGTGCCAGCAGCTCCCGACAGGATCCGTGGGATGAGCAGTTCTTC.

This chain joins TRBV27 and TRBJ2-5; TRBD1 is a possible D gene (5 bases). Trimming took 5 bases from V and 2 from J, leaving 15 bases between them. There are 15 residues in the CDR3. CDR1 MNHEY and CDR2 SMNVEV come from the germline V gene (reference sequence). The DNA for the CDR3 is TGTGCCAGCAGTCTAAACGACAGCCCGCAAGAGACCCAGTACTTC. This codes for CASSLNDSPQETQYF.

The chain links TRBV2 to TRBJ2-7; D call uncertain. The germline CDR1 and CDR2 sequences are SNHLY and FYNNEI. V gave up 7 bases and J gave up 1 base, with 14 bases separating them. The CDR3 has 14 amino acids. CDR3 amino acids: CASMDGIRSYEQYF. CDR3 nucleotide sequence: TGTGCCAGCATGGACGGAATAAGATCCTACGAGCAGTACTTC. Supplemented by reference TRBV2 and TRBJ2-7, the full variable domain reads EPEVTQTPSHQVTQMGQEVILRCVPISNHLYFYWYRQILGQKVEFLVSFYNNEISEKSEIFDDQFSVERPDGSNFTLKIRSTKLEDSAMYFCASMDGIRSYEQYFGPGTRLTVT.

V usage is TRBV5-1 and J usage is TRBJ2-7; 9 bases align to TRBD2. CDR3 length: 15 amino acids. Looked up from germline, CDR1 is SGHRS and CDR2 is YFSETQ. Unmatched junction bases numbered 8, after V lost 0 bases and J lost 7 bases. The CDR3 region is CASSLAASGVGEQYF. In nucleotides, the CDR3 is TGCGCCAGCAGCTTGGCGGCTAGCGGGGTCGGGGAGCAGTACTTC.

The J gene is TRBJ1-2, the V gene TRBV7-2; D gene ambiguous. CDR1 and CDR2 (germline): SGHTA, FQGNSA. V shed 4 bases and J shed 5 bases, with 17 bases lying between them. This CDR3 comprises 15 residues. The CDR3: CASSSPWAALYGYTF. CDR3 DNA sequence: TGTGCCAGCAGCTCTCCGTGGGCGGCCTTGTATGGCTACACCTTC.

This chain connects TRBV6-5 to TRBJ1-1; tentative D call: TRBD1 (6 bases). V was pared by 7 bases and J by 5 bases, with 17 bases between. Germline loops: CDR1 MNHEY, CDR2 SVGAGI. This CDR3 is 14 amino acids long. The CDR3 sequence is CASKRVGGVTEAFF. For the CDR3, the DNA is TGTGCCAGCAAGAGGGTGGGGGGCGTAACTGAAGCTTTCTTT.

V is TRBV6-5 and J is TRBJ1-1; D not certain. Trimming removed 7 bases at V and 0 bases at J, with 15 bases between. Germline CDR1 and CDR2: MNHEY and SVGAGI. The CDR3 is 15 residues long. The CDR3: CASMASHFMNTEAFF. Here the CDR3 DNA reads TGTGCCAGCATGGCCAGCCACTTCATGAACACTGAAGCTTTCTTT.